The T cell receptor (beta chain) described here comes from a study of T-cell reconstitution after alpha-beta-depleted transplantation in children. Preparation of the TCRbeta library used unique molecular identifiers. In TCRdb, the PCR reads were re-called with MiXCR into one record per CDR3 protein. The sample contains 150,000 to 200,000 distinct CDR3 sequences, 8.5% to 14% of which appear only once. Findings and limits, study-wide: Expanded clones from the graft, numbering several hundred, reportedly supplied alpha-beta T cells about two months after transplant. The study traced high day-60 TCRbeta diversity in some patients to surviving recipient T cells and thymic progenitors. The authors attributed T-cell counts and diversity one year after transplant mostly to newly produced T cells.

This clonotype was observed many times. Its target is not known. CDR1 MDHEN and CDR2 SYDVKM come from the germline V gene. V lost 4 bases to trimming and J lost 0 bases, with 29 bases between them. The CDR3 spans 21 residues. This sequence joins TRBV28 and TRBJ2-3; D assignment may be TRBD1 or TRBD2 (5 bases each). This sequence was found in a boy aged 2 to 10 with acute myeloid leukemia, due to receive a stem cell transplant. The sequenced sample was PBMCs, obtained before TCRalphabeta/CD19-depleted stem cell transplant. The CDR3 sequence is CASSSQGRWVGSFPSTDTQYF. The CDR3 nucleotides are TGTGCCAGCAGTTCTCAGGGCCGATGGGTAGGGAGTTTTCCTAGCACAGATACGCAGTATTTT.